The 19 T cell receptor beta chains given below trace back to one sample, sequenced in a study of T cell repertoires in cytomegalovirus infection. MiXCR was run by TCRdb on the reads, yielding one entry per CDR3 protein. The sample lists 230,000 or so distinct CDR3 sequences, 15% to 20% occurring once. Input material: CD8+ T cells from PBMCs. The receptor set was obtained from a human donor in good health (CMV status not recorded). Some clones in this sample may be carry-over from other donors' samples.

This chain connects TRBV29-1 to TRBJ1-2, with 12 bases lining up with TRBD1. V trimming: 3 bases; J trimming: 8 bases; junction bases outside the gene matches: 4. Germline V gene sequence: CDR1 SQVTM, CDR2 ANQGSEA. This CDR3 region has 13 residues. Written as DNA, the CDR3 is TGCAGCGTTGAGGGACAGGGGGCGACCGGCTACACCTTC. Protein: CSVEGQGATGYTF.

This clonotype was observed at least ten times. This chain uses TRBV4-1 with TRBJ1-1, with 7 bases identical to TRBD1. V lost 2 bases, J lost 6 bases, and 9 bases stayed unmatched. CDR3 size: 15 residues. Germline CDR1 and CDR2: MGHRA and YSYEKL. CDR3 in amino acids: CASSQPGQPWAEAFF. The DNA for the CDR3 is TGCGCCAGCAGCCAACCGGGACAGCCTTGGGCTGAAGCTTTCTTT.

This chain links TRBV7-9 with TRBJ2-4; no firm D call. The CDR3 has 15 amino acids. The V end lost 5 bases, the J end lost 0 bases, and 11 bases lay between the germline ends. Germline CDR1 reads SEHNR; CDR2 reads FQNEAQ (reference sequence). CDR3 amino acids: CASSPPVLAKNIQYF. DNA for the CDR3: TGTGCCAGCAGCCCACCAGTACTAGCCAAAAACATTCAGTACTTC.

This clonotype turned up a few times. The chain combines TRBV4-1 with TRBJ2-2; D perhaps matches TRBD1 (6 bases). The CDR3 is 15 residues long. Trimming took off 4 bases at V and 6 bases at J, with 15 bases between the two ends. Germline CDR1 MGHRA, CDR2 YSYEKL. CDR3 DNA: TGCGCCAGCAGCCCTCGGGCAGGGGTCCCCGGGGAGCTGTTTTTT. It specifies CASSPRAGVPGELFF.

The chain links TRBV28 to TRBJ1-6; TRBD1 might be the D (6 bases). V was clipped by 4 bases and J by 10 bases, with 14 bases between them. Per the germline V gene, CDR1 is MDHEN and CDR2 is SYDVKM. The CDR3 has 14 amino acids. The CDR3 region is CASSWSRGGSPLHF. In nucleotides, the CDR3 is TGTGCCAGCAGTTGGTCCAGGGGTGGGTCACCCCTCCACTTT.

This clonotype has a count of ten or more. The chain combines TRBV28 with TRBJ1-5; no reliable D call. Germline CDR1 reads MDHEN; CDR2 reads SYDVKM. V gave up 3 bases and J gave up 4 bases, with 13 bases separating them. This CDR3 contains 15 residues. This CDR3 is CASSLVQSVNQPQHF. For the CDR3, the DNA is TGTGCCAGCAGTTTGGTACAGTCGGTGAATCAGCCCCAGCATTTT.

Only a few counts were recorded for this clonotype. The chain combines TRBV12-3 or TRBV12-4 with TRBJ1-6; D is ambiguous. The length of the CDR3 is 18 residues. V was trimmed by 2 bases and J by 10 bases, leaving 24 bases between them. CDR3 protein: CASSLIFEPATLRSPLHF. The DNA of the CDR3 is TGTGCCAGCAGTTTAATATTCGAACCCGCAACCCTGAGGTCACCCCTCCACTTT.

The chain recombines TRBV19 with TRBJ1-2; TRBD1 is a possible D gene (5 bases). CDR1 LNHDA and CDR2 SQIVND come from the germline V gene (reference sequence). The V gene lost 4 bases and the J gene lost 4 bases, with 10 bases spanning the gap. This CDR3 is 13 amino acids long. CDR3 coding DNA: TGTGCCAGTAGTAAGGGACCATTCTATGGCTACACCTTC. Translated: CASSKGPFYGYTF.

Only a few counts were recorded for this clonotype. The chain's CDR3 is CSVGKQGWGEAFF. The CDR3 region has the DNA TGCAGCGTTGGAAAACAGGGTTGGGGTGAAGCTTTCTTT. This chain links TRBV29-1 with TRBJ1-1; D possibly corresponds to TRBD1 (6 bases). V dropped 4 bases and J dropped 7 bases, with 16 bases sitting between them. Germline CDR1 and CDR2: SQVTM and ANQGSEA. This CDR3 contains 13 residues.

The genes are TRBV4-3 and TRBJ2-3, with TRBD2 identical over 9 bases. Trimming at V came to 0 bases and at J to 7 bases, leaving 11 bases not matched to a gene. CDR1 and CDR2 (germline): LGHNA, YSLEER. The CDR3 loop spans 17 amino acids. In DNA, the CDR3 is TGCGCCAGCAGCCAAGAGCGTGGCGGGGGGGCCATGAATACGCAGTATTTT. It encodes CASSQERGGGAMNTQYF.

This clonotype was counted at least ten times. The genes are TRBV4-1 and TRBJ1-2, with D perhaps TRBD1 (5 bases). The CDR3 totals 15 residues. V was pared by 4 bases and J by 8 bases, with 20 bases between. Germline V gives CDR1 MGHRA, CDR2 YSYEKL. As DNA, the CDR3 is TGCGCCAGCAGCCTTGACAGTTCCGAATCGTGGGGCTACACCTTC. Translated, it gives CASSLDSSESWGYTF.

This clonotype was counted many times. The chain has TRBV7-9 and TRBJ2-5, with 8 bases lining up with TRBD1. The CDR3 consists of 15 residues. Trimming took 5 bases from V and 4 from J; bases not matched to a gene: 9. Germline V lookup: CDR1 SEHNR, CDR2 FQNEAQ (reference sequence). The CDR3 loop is CASSQADRVRETQYF. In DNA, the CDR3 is TGTGCCAGCAGCCAGGCGGACAGGGTCAGAGAGACCCAGTACTTC. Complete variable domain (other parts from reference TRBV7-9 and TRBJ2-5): DTGVSQNPRHKITKRGQNVTFRCDPISEHNRLYWYRQTLGQGPEFLTYFQNEAQLEKSRLLSDRFSAERPKGSFSTLEIQRTEQGDSAMYLCASSQADRVRETQYFGPGTRLLVL.

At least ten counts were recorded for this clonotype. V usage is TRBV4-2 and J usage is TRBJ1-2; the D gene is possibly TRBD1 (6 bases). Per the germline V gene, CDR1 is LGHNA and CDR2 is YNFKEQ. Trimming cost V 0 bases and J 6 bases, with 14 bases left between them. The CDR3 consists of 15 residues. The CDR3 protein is CASSQEGQSPHGYTF. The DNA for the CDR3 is TGTGCCAGCAGCCAAGAAGGACAGTCGCCCCATGGCTACACCTTC.

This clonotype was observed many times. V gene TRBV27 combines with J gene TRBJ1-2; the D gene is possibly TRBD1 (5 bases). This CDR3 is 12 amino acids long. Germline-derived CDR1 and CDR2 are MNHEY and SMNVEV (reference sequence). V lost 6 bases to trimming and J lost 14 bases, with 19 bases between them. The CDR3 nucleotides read TGTGCCAGCAGCATAGGTGGAGGGGCGTGGACCTTC. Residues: CASSIGGGAWTF.

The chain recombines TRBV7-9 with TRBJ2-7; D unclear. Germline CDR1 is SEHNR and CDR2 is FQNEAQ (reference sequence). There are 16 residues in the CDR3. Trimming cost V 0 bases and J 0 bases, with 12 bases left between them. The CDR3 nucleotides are TGTGCCAGCAGCTTAGCGATGGGCTTAATCTCCTACGAGCAGTACTTC. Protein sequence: CASSLAMGLISYEQYF.

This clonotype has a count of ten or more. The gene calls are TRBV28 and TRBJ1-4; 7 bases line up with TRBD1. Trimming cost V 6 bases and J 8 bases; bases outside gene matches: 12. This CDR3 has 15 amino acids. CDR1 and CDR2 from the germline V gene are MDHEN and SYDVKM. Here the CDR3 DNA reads TGTGCCAGCAGCCACACCACAGGGGCGGTGGAAAAACTGTTTTTT. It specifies CASSHTTGAVEKLFF.

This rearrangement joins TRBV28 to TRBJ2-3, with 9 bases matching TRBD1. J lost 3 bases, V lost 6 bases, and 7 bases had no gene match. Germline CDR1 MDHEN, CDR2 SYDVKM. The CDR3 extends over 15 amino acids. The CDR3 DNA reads TGTGCCAGCAGCAAAGACAGGGGGAGGACAGATACGCAGTATTTT. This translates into CASSKDRGRTDTQYF. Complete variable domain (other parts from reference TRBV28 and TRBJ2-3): DVKVTQSSRYLVKRTGEKVFLECVQDMDHENMFWYRQDPGLGLRLIYFSYDVKMKEKGDIPEGYSVSREKKERFSLILESASTNQTSMYLCASSKDRGRTDTQYFGPGTRLTVL.

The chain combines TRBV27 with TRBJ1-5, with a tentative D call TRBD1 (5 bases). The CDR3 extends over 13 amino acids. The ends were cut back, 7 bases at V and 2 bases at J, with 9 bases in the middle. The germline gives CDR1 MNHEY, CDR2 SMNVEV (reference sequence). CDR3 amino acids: CASNAGRNQPQHF. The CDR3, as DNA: TGTGCCAGCAACGCGGGGCGCAATCAGCCCCAGCATTTT.

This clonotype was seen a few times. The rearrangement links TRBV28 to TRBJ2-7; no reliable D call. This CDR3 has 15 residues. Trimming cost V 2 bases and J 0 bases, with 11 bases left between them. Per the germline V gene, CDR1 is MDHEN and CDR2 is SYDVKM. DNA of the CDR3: TGTGCCAGCAGTTTAGTCCAGGCAAGCTCCTACGAGCAGTACTTC. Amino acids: CASSLVQASSYEQYF.